This is a list of T cell receptor beta chains from one sample in a study of cytomegalovirus exposure and HLA in healthy donors. TCRdb keeps only in-frame clones here, not all; method: immunoSEQ multiplex PCR. Here the sample spans 350,000 or so clones, approximately 90% being singletons. The specimen sequenced was PBMCs. Receptors originate from a woman aged 18-35 years in good health and CMV-seronegative. CDR3s include the opening cysteine and the closing phenylalanine or tryptophan. D genes are given only for firm matches. Only some rows state a clone size, as once, few, many or a class for expanded clones.

D gene,V gene,J gene,clone size,CDR3 DNA,CDR3 protein
TRBD2,TRBV9,TRBJ2-3,NA,TGTGCCAGCAGCCAACTAGCGGGAGCCTTGGGGGATACGCAGTATTTT,CASSQLAGALGDTQYF
NA,TRBV27,TRBJ2-3,NA,TGTGCCAGCAGTTTTTTGAGGTGGGATACGCAGTATTTT,CASSFLRWDTQYF
NA,TRBV6-1,TRBJ2-7,NA,TGTGCCAGCAGAACCACACGGGGGTGGGTCGAGCAGTACTTC,CASRTTRGWVEQYF
TRBD2,TRBV27,TRBJ2-3,NA,TGTGCCAGCAGTTCCCAGCCCGGACTAGAACTGGATACGCAGTATTTT,CASSSQPGLELDTQYF
NA,TRBV15,TRBJ2-2,NA,TGTGCCACCAGCGCCCGGCGGGCGGCCGGGGAGCTGTTTTTT,CATSARRAAGELFF
TRBD1,TRBV27,TRBJ1-1,NA,TGTGCCAGCAGCTGGGACAGGGGGACTGAAGCTTTCTTT,CASSWDRGTEAFF
NA,TRBV19,TRBJ2-7,NA,TGTGCCAGTAGTATAGATCACACCCCCCCCGGGGGGCTTGCCTACGAGCAGTACTTC,CASSIDHTPPGGLAYEQYF
TRBD2,TRBV4-1,TRBJ2-7,once,TGCGCCAGCAGCCCTATAACGGGGGGATCCTACGAGCAGTACTTC,CASSPITGGSYEQYF
TRBD2,TRBV14,TRBJ2-5,few,TGTGCCAGCAGCCTCGGGAGGGGGTACCAAGAGACCCAGTACTTC,CASSLGRGYQETQYF
NA,TRBV27,TRBJ2-5,NA,TGTGCCAGCAGTTTATACACCCCGATTGGAGAGACCCAGTACTTC,CASSLYTPIGETQYF
NA,TRBV18,TRBJ1-5,NA,TGTGCCAGCTCACCAGGGGAGGATCAGCCCCAGCATTTT,CASSPGEDQPQHF
NA,TRBV4-3,TRBJ1-3,NA,TGCGCCAGCAGCCAAGATGTAGGGGCCAGTTGGGGAAACACCATATATTTT,CASSQDVGASWGNTIYF
NA,TRBV28,TRBJ2-1,NA,TGTGCCAGCAGTTCCCAGGGTGAGCAGTTCTTC,CASSSQGEQFF
NA,TRBV10-3,TRBJ2-7,once,TGTGCCATCAGTGCTAGTAGCTCCTACGAGCAGTACTTC,CAISASSSYEQYF
NA,TRBV7-3,TRBJ2-1,NA,TGTGCCAGCAGCTCCCAAGGGAGTGGCAATGAGCAGTTCTTC,CASSSQGSGNEQFF
TRBD2,TRBV29-1,TRBJ2-7,NA,TGCAGCGTTGGTGCCGTCCTAGCGGGAGCAGGTGAGCAGTACTTC,CSVGAVLAGAGEQYF
NA,TRBV7-9,TRBJ2-5,NA,TGTGCCAGCAGCACCGGCGGGTTACAAGAGACCCAGTACTTC,CASSTGGLQETQYF
NA,TRBV9,TRBJ2-1,once,TGTGCCAGCAGCGTAGTAGGACAGCGGTGGGTCAATGAGCAGTTCTTC,CASSVVGQRWVNEQFF